The 26 T cell receptor beta chains reported below all come from one sample, sequenced in a study of Ad26.COV2.S vaccination and SARS-CoV-2 variants. Treatment described: roughly 18 received Ad26.COV2.S at low or high dose, single or two shots; roughly five received placebo; per-sample allocation not given. Following the first vaccine or placebo injection, samples were taken on day 63. Generated by immunoSEQ multiplex PCR, the TCRdb table keeps only in-frame clones and is missing some. Among hundreds of thousands of clones, more than 70% were seen once, and the ten largest hold around 1.5%. The source material was peripheral blood, sampled in a trial of Ad26.COV2.S vaccine versus placebo. These TCRs come from a person aged 18-65 years who received the Ad26.COV2.S COVID-19 vaccine or a placebo.

Details on this clone: Other DNA sequences in the same sample also yield this CDR3. CDR3 in amino acids: CASSLVAGTDTQYF. Written as DNA, the CDR3 is TGTGCCAGCAGCTTAGTTGCGGGCACAGATACGCAGTATTTT. The chain joins TRBV7-2 to TRBJ2-3, with unresolved D. CDR3 length: 14 residues. The V gene's germline CDR1 is SGHTA and CDR2 FQGNSA. Trimming stripped 1 base from V and 1 base from J, with 6 bases between.

The chain joins TRBV7-9 to TRBJ1-5; 8 positions match TRBD1. Trimming took 5 bases from V and 7 from J; bases not matched to a gene: 4. The germline CDR1 and CDR2 sequences are SEHNR and FQNEAQ (reference sequence). The CDR3 loop spans 13 amino acids. In DNA, the CDR3 is TGTGCCAGCAGCCCTACAGGGGGACAGCCCCAGCATTTT. Translated, it gives CASSPTGGQPQHF.

The chain combines TRBV6-5 with TRBJ1-1, with TRBD1 as a possible D gene (5 bases). CDR1 and CDR2 from the germline V gene are MNHEY and SVGAGI. Deletions cut 2 bases from V and 6 bases from J, with 10 bases between. There are 13 residues in the CDR3. CDR3 residues: CASSYGSTAEAFF. The CDR3 DNA sequence: TGTGCCAGCAGTTACGGATCGACAGCTGAAGCTTTCTTT.

This clone was seen more than once but under ten times. The chain combines TRBV30 with TRBJ1-4; no firm D call. The CDR3 consists of 11 residues. The V end lost 3 bases, the J end lost 8 bases, and 7 bases lay between the germline ends. Germline V lookup: CDR1 GTSNPN, CDR2 SVGIG (reference sequence). The CDR3 loop reads CAWRVLEKLFF. The CDR3 region has the DNA TGTGCCTGGAGGGTGCTAGAAAAACTGTTTTTT.

The genes are TRBV27 and TRBJ2-7; TRBD1 or TRBD2 may be the D gene (7 bases each). The V and J ends lost 8 bases and 3 bases respectively, with 23 bases between them. This CDR3 has 16 residues. From germline, CDR1 is MNHEY and CDR2 SMNVEV (reference sequence). CDR3 sequence: CASSTLRGGHNYEQYF. For the CDR3, the DNA is TGTGCCAGCTCCACCCTCAGGGGGGGACACAACTACGAGCAGTACTTC.

V usage is TRBV6-2 or TRBV6-3 and J usage is TRBJ2-2, with D possibly being TRBD1 (5 bases). Germline CDR1 and CDR2: MNHEY and SVGEGT. Trimming took off 6 bases at V and 1 base at J, with 9 bases between the two ends. The CDR3 totals 14 residues. Here the CDR3 reads CASSPTVNTGELFF. CDR3 DNA sequence: TGTGCCAGCAGCCCGACAGTGAACACCGGGGAGCTGTTTTTT.

V is TRBV5-1 and J is TRBJ2-1; 8 positions agree with TRBD2. This CDR3 contains 15 residues. The germline V gene encodes CDR1 SGHRS and CDR2 YFSETQ. V dropped 6 bases and J dropped 7; count of bases not matched to a gene: 12. In DNA, the CDR3 is TGCGCCAGCATGCGAGCTAGCGGGTACTTAAATGAGCAGTTCTTC. Its protein product is CASMRASGYLNEQFF.

This chain joins TRBV7-2 and TRBJ2-7; 10 bases are a match to TRBD1. Germline assignment: CDR1 SGHTA and CDR2 FQGNSA. There are 17 residues in the CDR3. The trim removed 5 bases at V and 7 bases at J, leaving 17 bases unmatched. The DNA of the CDR3 is TGTGCCAGCAGCCGGACGACAGGGGGCGGTGAGGTCGGGGAGCAGTACTTC. It yields the protein CASSRTTGGGEVGEQYF.

The rearrangement uses TRBV7-8 and TRBJ2-6; TRBD1 matches at 10 bases. V dropped 5 bases and J dropped 0; count of bases not matched to a gene: 7. The CDR3 sequence is 18 residues long. Germline V lookup: CDR1 SGHVS, CDR2 FQNEAQ. The CDR3, as DNA: TGTGCCAGCAGCCAGAGACAGGGGGCGGACTCTGGGGCCAACGTCCTGACTTTC. Encoded protein: CASSQRQGADSGANVLTF.

V is TRBV25-1 and J is TRBJ2-1; 7 bases agree with TRBD2. The CDR3 has 14 amino acids. Germline V gives CDR1 MGHDK, CDR2 SYGVNS. The V and J ends lost 8 bases and 3 bases, in that order; junction bases with no gene match: 7. CDR3 in DNA: TGTGCCAGCCTTAGCGGGTCAAACTACAATGAGCAGTTCTTC. It yields the protein CASLSGSNYNEQFF.

The gene calls are TRBV6-5 and TRBJ2-3; D unclear. The CDR3 contains 14 residues. Germline CDR1 is MNHEY and CDR2 is SVGAGI. The V and J ends lost 6 bases and 2 bases respectively, with 12 bases between them. The CDR3 sequence: CASRPFLSTDTQYF. In DNA, the CDR3 is TGTGCCAGCAGGCCCTTCTTGTCCACAGATACGCAGTATTTT.

The CDR3 sequence is CATSVTGTDTQYF. CDR3 nucleotide sequence: TGTGCCACCAGTGTTACGGGCACAGATACGCAGTATTTT. The chain recombines TRBV24-1 with TRBJ2-3; D is uncertain. The CDR3 is made up of 13 amino acids. The germline V gene encodes CDR1 KGHDR and CDR2 SFDVKD. V was shortened by 5 bases and J by 1 base, with 6 bases between the two germline ends.

A single count supports this clone. This sequence joins TRBV6-5 and TRBJ1-5; D is possibly TRBD1 (5 bases). Germline CDR1 MNHEY, CDR2 SVGAGI. Trimming removed 2 bases at V and 5 bases at J, with 10 bases between. CDR3 length: 14 residues. The CDR3 DNA follows: TGTGCCAGCAGTTACCGGGACCGGGATCAGCCCCAGCATTTT. Amino acid sequence: CASSYRDRDQPQHF.

The J gene is TRBJ2-4, the V gene TRBV24-1; 11 positions match TRBD2. The V gene end was trimmed by 5 bases and the J gene end by 1 base; junction bases not matched to a gene: 3. Germline CDR1 KGHDR, CDR2 SFDVKD. This CDR3 is 16 amino acids long. CDR3 DNA sequence: TGTGCCACCAGTGTACTAGCGGGAGTGGCCAAAAACATTCAGTACTTC. Translation: CATSVLAGVAKNIQYF.

V and J are TRBV27 and TRBJ2-2; D is unclear. Germline V CDR1 and CDR2: MNHEY, SMNVEV (reference sequence). The length of the CDR3 is 11 residues. The V gene lost 8 bases and the J gene lost 1 base, with 2 bases spanning the gap. This chain's CDR3 is CASRNTGELFF. The CDR3 DNA is TGTGCCAGCCGGAACACCGGGGAGCTGTTTTTT.

This chain uses TRBV7-2 with TRBJ2-1; tentatively, D is TRBD2 (5 bases). The ends were cut back, 7 bases at V and 2 bases at J, with 12 bases in the middle. The CDR3 is 14 residues long. Germline CDR1 and CDR2: SGHTA and FQGNSA. The CDR3 nucleotides read TGTGCCAGCACTCCACTAGTTCCCTACAATGAGCAGTTCTTC. Protein: CASTPLVPYNEQFF.

The chain employs TRBV18 and TRBJ2-2; the D is unclear. V lost 1 base, J lost 1 base, and 13 bases lay in between. Germline V gene lookup returns CDR1 KGHSH and CDR2 LQKENI. This CDR3 has 17 residues. CDR3 protein: CASSPQGAGLNTGELFF. The CDR3 DNA reads as TGTGCCAGCTCACCACAAGGCGCAGGATTGAACACCGGGGAGCTGTTTTTT.

As concerns this clone: Other DNA sequences in this sample translate to the same CDR3. This rearrangement joins TRBV3-1 (or the pseudogene TRBV3-2) to TRBJ2-2; D ambiguous. V was trimmed by 1 base and J by 4 bases, leaving 4 bases between them. Germline V gene lookup returns CDR1 LGHDT and CDR2 YNNKEL (reference sequence). The CDR3 is 13 residues long. The CDR3 DNA reads as TGTGCCAGCAGCCAAGCGGGCACCGGGGAGCTGTTTTTT. Translation: CASSQAGTGELFF.

For this clone: Other DNA sequences within the sample encode an identical CDR3. This chain links TRBV27 with TRBJ1-1; 7 bases fit TRBD1. Looked up from germline, CDR1 is MNHEY and CDR2 is SMNVEV (reference sequence). Unmatched junction bases numbered 0, after V lost 2 bases and J lost 0 bases. The CDR3 spans 14 residues. The CDR3 DNA sequence: TGTGCCAGCAGTTTAGGGACAGTGAACACTGAAGCTTTCTTT. Protein product: CASSLGTVNTEAFF.

V and J are TRBV12-3 or TRBV12-4 and TRBJ2-3; no reliable D call. Trimming shortened V by 4 bases and J by 6 bases, and 8 bases separated the two germline ends. This CDR3 contains 12 residues. CDR3 sequence reads: CASSSPADTQYF. DNA for the CDR3: TGTGCCAGCAGTTCCCCGGCGGATACGCAGTATTTT.

This chain uses TRBV7-9 with TRBJ2-1; D tentatively reads TRBD1 or TRBD2 (5 bases each). With 10 bases removed from V and 4 bases from J, the gap between germline ends came to 11 bases. The CDR3 is 12 residues long. Germline V gives CDR1 SEHNR, CDR2 FQNEAQ (reference sequence). In DNA, the CDR3 is TGTGCCATCGGGGCAGGGTACAATGAGCAGTTCTTC. Its protein is CAIGAGYNEQFF.

V usage is TRBV30 and J usage is TRBJ1-2; 9 bases are shared with TRBD1. The CDR3 is made up of 14 amino acids. Trimming removed 5 bases from V and 9 bases from J; junction bases left unmatched: 13. Germline V gives CDR1 GTSNPN, CDR2 SVGIG (reference sequence). DNA for the CDR3: TGTGCCTGGCGGACAGGGGCGGTGTTTGTTAGCTACACCTTC. Residues: CAWRTGAVFVSYTF.

The V call is TRBV5-8, the J call TRBJ2-3, with 11 bases lining up with TRBD2. CDR1 and CDR2 from the germline V gene are SGHTS and YDEGEE. With V trimmed by 3 bases and J by 1 base, 7 bases remained unmatched. The CDR3 runs to 17 residues. CDR3 nucleotide sequence: TGTGCCAGCAGCTCGTCCCAACTAGCGGGGGGCACAGATACGCAGTATTTT. This sequence encodes CASSSSQLAGGTDTQYF.

The genes are TRBV18 and TRBJ2-2; 10 bases align to TRBD2. After removal of 2 bases from V and 1 base from J, the junction contained 1 base not matched to a gene. Germline assignment: CDR1 KGHSH and CDR2 LQKENI. The CDR3 extends over 16 amino acids. CDR3 coding DNA: TGTGCCAGCTCACCATCTAGCGGGGGGAACACCGGGGAGCTGTTTTTT. Amino acids: CASSPSSGGNTGELFF.

The chain uses TRBV5-1 and TRBJ1-1; D remains ambiguous. V was pared by 0 bases and J by 9 bases, with 12 bases between. CDR3 length: 13 amino acids. CDR1 and CDR2 from the germline V gene are SGHRS and YFSETQ. The CDR3 region has the DNA TGCGCCAGCAGCTTGGTCGGGAGCGGTAAAGCTTTCTTT. This sequence encodes CASSLVGSGKAFF.

As to this clone: Other DNA sequences in the same sample also yield this CDR3. CDR3 residues: CASSLGENTEAFF. The DNA of the CDR3 is TGTGCCAGCAGCTTAGGCGAGAACACTGAAGCTTTCTTT. The rearrangement uses TRBV11-3 and TRBJ1-1; D not resolved. The CDR3 spans 13 residues. V shed 1 base and J shed 1 base, with 4 bases lying between them. The germline V gene has CDR1 SGHNT and CDR2 YENEEA.